This record covers a single T cell receptor (beta chain). Antigen: not known. The length of the CDR3 is 15 residues. Germline CDR1 and CDR2: SGHTA and FQGTGA. The data belong to a study of CXCR3-negative and CXCR3-positive naive CD8 T cells. The method, 5' RACE with UMI labels, was used to prepare the TRB cDNA libraries. TCRdb processed the 5' RACE reads again and assigns one entry to each CDR3 protein, with no DNA. The listing contains 84,000 or so distinct CDR3 sequences. Study-wide points: Each naive subset displayed comparably high diversity, whereas memory CD8+ cells displayed much lower diversity. Fresh PBMCs were used in most assays, and CXCR3 expression partially decreased after cryopreservation.

Input material: naive CXCR3- CD8+ T cells from blood. Subset here: CD45RO-CCR7+CD27+CD95- naive CD8+ T cells lacking CXCR3 (TNR3-). The chain couples TRBV7-3 to TRBJ2-1. This TCR was sampled from a human donor in good health. Some clones in this sample may be carry-over from other donors' samples. The chain's CDR3 is CASSLMQTEYNEQFF. Together with reference TRBV7-3 and TRBJ2-1, the CDR3 gives the full variable domain: GAGVSQTPSNKVTEKGKYVELRCDPISGHTALYWYRQSLGQGPEFLIYFQGTGAADDSGLPNDRFFAVRPEGSVSTLKIQRTERGDSAVYLCASSLMQTEYNEQFFGPGTRLTVL.